Presented here are 7 T cell receptor beta chains from one specimen sequenced in a study of cytomegalovirus exposure and HLA in healthy donors. PCR amplification relied on 60 Vbeta primers (plus 13 Jbeta primers). The data were produced by immunoSEQ multiplex PCR, yet TCRdb's version contains in-frame clones alone and is incomplete. The sample carries more than 85,000 clones, roughly 80% recorded once. Sequencing was carried out using PBMCs. The receptors here all came from a male donor in good health and CMV-seropositive.

This clone was counted between two and nine times. The chain links TRBV19 to TRBJ1-5; D unresolved. V dropped 6 bases and J dropped 0 bases, with 12 bases sitting between them. This CDR3 is built from 15 residues. Germline V gene lookup returns CDR1 LNHDA and CDR2 SQIVND (reference sequence). In nucleotides, the CDR3 is TGTGCCAGTAGGTGGATCAGGTCTAGCAATCAGCCCCAGCATTTT. Amino acid sequence: CASRWIRSSNQPQHF.

The rearrangement links TRBV2 to TRBJ1-5; 12 bases line up with TRBD1. Germline CDR1 SNHLY, CDR2 FYNNEI. The length of the CDR3 is 17 residues. Trimming removed 3 bases from V and 5 bases from J; junction bases left unmatched: 8. The CDR3 DNA is TGTGCCAGCAGTGACCCGGGGGACAGGGGGCGAGATCAGCCCCAGCATTTT. This encodes CASSDPGDRGRDQPQHF.

This clone was seen a handful of times. The rearrangement links TRBV7-2 to TRBJ2-1; maybe TRBD1 (5 bases). CDR3 length equals 15 residues. Trimming shortened V by 3 bases and J by 9 bases, and 18 bases separated the two germline ends. Germline values: CDR1 SGHTA, CDR2 FQGNSA. The CDR3 sequence is CASSLGQGPQGEQFF. The DNA of the CDR3 is TGTGCCAGCAGCTTGGGTCAGGGTCCCCAAGGTGAGCAGTTCTTC.

The rearrangement joins TRBV7-9 to TRBJ2-3; D may be TRBD2 (5 bases). Trimming left V 5 bases short and J 0 bases short, with 9 bases between. Germline CDR1 reads SEHNR; CDR2 reads FQNEAQ (reference sequence). The CDR3 is 14 amino acids. CDR3 DNA sequence: TGTGCCAGCAGCGGACGGACTAGCACAGATACGCAGTATTTT. Amino acid sequence: CASSGRTSTDTQYF.

This chain connects TRBV7-2 to TRBJ2-2, with D maybe TRBD2 (6 bases). The germline V gene has CDR1 SGHTA and CDR2 FQGNSA. V was shortened by 1 base and J by 6 bases, with 18 bases between the two germline ends. The CDR3 consists of 17 residues. CDR3 in amino acids: CASSLVGFGSDAGELFF. The CDR3 DNA reads as TGTGCCAGCAGCTTAGTAGGGTTCGGGAGTGACGCCGGGGAGCTGTTTTTT. The full variable domain, completed using reference TRBV7-2 and TRBJ2-2, is GAGVSQSPSNKVTEKGKDVELRCDPISGHTALYWYRQSLGQGLEFLIYFQGNSAPDKSGLPSDRFSAERTGGSVSTLTIQRTQQEDSAVYLCASSLVGFGSDAGELFFGEGSRLTVL.

The genes are TRBV29-1 and TRBJ1-4, with 9 nucleotides matching TRBD1. This CDR3 is built from 13 residues. Per the germline V gene, CDR1 is SQVTM and CDR2 is ANQGSEA. V dropped 7 bases and J dropped 8; count of bases not matched to a gene: 8. The CDR3 here is CSALTGGEEKLFF. The CDR3 DNA follows: TGCAGCGCCTTGACAGGGGGAGAAGAAAAACTGTTTTTT.

The rearrangement links TRBV28 to TRBJ1-5; no clear D gene. Germline CDR1 is MDHEN and CDR2 is SYDVKM. The CDR3 has 16 amino acids. Trimming left V 0 bases short and J 0 bases short, with 9 bases between. DNA of the CDR3: TGTGCCAGCAGTTTATGGGCTGGCAATAGCAATCAGCCCCAGCATTTT. This translates into CASSLWAGNSNQPQHF.